This is a list of T cell receptor beta chains from one sample in a study of cytotoxic CD8 clonotypes in ibrutinib-treated CLL. Assay: immunoSEQ multiplex PCR; the TCRdb copy retains only in-frame clones and omits some. The table records approximately 100,000 clones, more than 75% of them present only once. The sequencing used PBMCs, collected after 12 months of ibrutinib treatment. The receptor set was obtained from a human donor with chronic lymphocytic leukemia. Both conserved end residues are part of each CDR3. The D gene is left open where the match is weak. Part of the rows lack a size; the others show once, few, many or a class for expanded clones.

.,TRBJ1-1,TRBV6-6,.,CASSYNPGPLTEAFF,TGTGCCAGCAGTTACAATCCGGGTCCCCTAACTGAAGCTTTCTTT
.,TRBJ1-2,TRBV5-1,.,CASSLAPTRDYGYTF,TGCGCCAGCAGCTTAGCGCCGACTAGAGACTATGGCTACACCTTC
.,TRBJ2-1,TRBV10-3,.,CAISLRGAGDNEQFF,TGTGCCATCAGCCTGCGAGGGGCTGGCGACAATGAGCAGTTCTTC
TRBD2,TRBJ2-7,TRBV7-2,.,CASSPRSSGGGYEQYF,TGTGCCAGCAGCCCCAGGAGTAGCGGGGGGGGGTACGAGCAGTACTTC
TRBD2,TRBJ2-5,TRBV7-9,.,CASSLGLAGGPRETQYF,TGTGCCAGCAGCTTAGGACTTGCGGGGGGGCCGAGAGAGACCCAGTACTTC
.,TRBJ2-5,TRBV11-3,once,CASSLGGGAETQYF,TGTGCCAGCAGCTTAGGTGGGGGGGCAGAGACCCAGTACTTC
.,TRBJ2-7,TRBV5-4,.,CASSSPLSEQYF,TGTGCCAGCAGCTCCCCTTTAAGCGAGCAGTACTTC
.,TRBJ2-3,TRBV6-6,.,CASSYFSRKDTQYF,TGTGCCAGCAGTTACTTTTCAAGGAAAGATACGCAGTATTTT
TRBD2,TRBJ2-1,TRBV7-9,.,CASSLTSLSGGYNEQFF,TGTGCCAGCAGCTTAACGTCGTTGAGCGGGGGTTACAATGAGCAGTTCTTC
TRBD1,TRBJ2-3,TRBV6-5,.,CASSYSGQGTDTQYF,TGTGCCAGCAGTTACTCGGGACAGGGCACAGATACGCAGTATTTT
.,TRBJ2-5,TRBV11-2,.,CASSSPPLGETQYF,TGTGCCAGCAGCTCCCCGCCCCTAGGGGAGACCCAGTACTTC
TRBD1,TRBJ1-6,TRBV6-1,once,CASSETGYNSPLHF,TGTGCCAGCAGTGAGACAGGGTATAATTCACCCCTCCACTTT
.,TRBJ2-7,TRBV4-2,.,CASSRGIEGEQYF,TGTGCCAGCAGCCGCGGGATCGAGGGTGAGCAGTACTTC
TRBD1,TRBJ2-7,TRBV6-1,.,CASKQGGNSYEQYF,TGTGCCAGCAAACAGGGGGGCAACTCCTACGAGCAGTACTTC
TRBD2,TRBJ2-1,TRBV7-2,.,CASSLGLAGGNEQFF,TGTGCCAGCAGCTTAGGACTAGCGGGGGGAAATGAGCAGTTCTTC
.,TRBJ2-3,TRBV5-1,.,CASSNPQGTDTQYF,TGCGCCAGCAGCAATCCGCAGGGTACAGATACGCAGTATTTT
TRBD1,TRBJ1-1,TRBV7-9,once,CASSLGTGVNTEAFF,TGTGCCAGCAGCTTGGGGACAGGAGTGAACACTGAAGCTTTCTTT
TRBD2,TRBJ2-1,TRBV6-6,once,CASSNLAGYNEQFF,TGTGCCAGCAGTAACCTAGCGGGGTACAATGAGCAGTTCTTC
.,TRBJ1-3,TRBV6-1,.,CASRRISGNTIYF,TGTGCCAGCAGGCGGATCTCTGGAAACACCATATATTTT
.,TRBJ1-2,TRBV29-1,.,CSALGEGTNYGYTF,TGCAGCGCCCTAGGGGAAGGAACTAACTATGGCTACACCTTC
.,TRBJ1-1,TRBV6-5,.,CASIRGKNTEAFF,TGTGCCAGCATCCGGGGGAAGAACACTGAAGCTTTCTTT
.,TRBJ2-3,TRBV5-1,.,CASSLQGGPTDTQYF,TGCGCCAGCAGCTTGCAAGGCGGACCCACAGATACGCAGTATTTT
.,TRBJ2-6,TRBV6-6,.,CASSNDYSGANVLTF,TGTGCCAGCAGTAACGACTACTCTGGGGCCAACGTCCTGACTTTC
.,TRBJ2-7,TRBV18,.,CASSSTYEQYF,TGTGCCAGCTCATCCACCTACGAGCAGTACTTC
TRBD1,TRBJ1-1,TRBV18,.,CASSPYRGHLNTEAFF,TGTGCCAGCTCACCTTACAGGGGGCACCTGAACACTGAAGCTTTCTTT
TRBD1,TRBJ1-1,TRBV5-1,.,CASSIGQGRGATEAFF,TGCGCCAGCAGCATAGGACAGGGAAGAGGGGCGACTGAAGCTTTCTTT
.,TRBJ1-2,TRBV2,.,CASSDPRDGDNSNYGYTF,TGTGCCAGCAGTGACCCACGGGACGGAGACAATTCCAACTATGGCTACACCTTC
TRBD2,TRBJ2-5,TRBV5-1,.,CASSLSLGSGGETQYF,TGCGCCAGCAGCTTGTCTTTGGGTTCCGGGGGGGAGACCCAGTACTTC
.,TRBJ2-7,TRBV5-1,.,CASSLLDAYEQYF,TGCGCCAGCAGCTTGTTGGACGCCTACGAGCAGTACTTC
TRBD1,TRBJ2-7,TRBV28,.,CASSHGTGTGEQYF,TGTGCCAGCAGTCATGGGACAGGGACGGGGGAGCAGTACTTC
.,TRBJ1-1,TRBV25-1,.,CASSGQLMNTEAFF,TGTGCCAGCAGTGGACAGTTAATGAACACTGAAGCTTTCTTT
TRBD1,TRBJ1-1,TRBV5-1,.,CASLGQGGTEAFF,TGCGCCAGCCTGGGGCAGGGGGGCACTGAAGCTTTCTTT
.,TRBJ1-1,TRBV10-2,.,CASRLVTEAFF,TGCGCCAGCAGGTTGGTCACTGAAGCTTTCTTT
.,TRBJ2-5,TRBV18,.,CASSPLLGEETQYF,TGTGCCAGCTCACCACTCCTGGGAGAGGAGACCCAGTACTTC
TRBD1,TRBJ1-2,TRBV27,.,CASRYGTEDGYTF,TGTGCCAGCAGATACGGGACAGAGGATGGCTACACCTTC
TRBD1,TRBJ2-1,TRBV6-1,.,CASSGQGGEQFF,TGTGCCAGCAGTGGACAGGGGGGGGAGCAGTTCTTC
.,TRBJ2-7,TRBV19,.,CASSIAAGTPYEQYF,TGTGCCAGTAGTATTGCCGCCGGGACTCCCTACGAGCAGTACTTC
.,TRBJ2-1,TRBV7-9,.,CASSQQGDYNEQFF,TGTGCCAGCAGCCAGCAAGGGGATTACAATGAGCAGTTCTTC
TRBD2,TRBJ2-3,TRBV6-5,.,CASRPTSADTQYF,TGTGCCAGCAGACCAACTAGCGCAGATACGCAGTATTTT